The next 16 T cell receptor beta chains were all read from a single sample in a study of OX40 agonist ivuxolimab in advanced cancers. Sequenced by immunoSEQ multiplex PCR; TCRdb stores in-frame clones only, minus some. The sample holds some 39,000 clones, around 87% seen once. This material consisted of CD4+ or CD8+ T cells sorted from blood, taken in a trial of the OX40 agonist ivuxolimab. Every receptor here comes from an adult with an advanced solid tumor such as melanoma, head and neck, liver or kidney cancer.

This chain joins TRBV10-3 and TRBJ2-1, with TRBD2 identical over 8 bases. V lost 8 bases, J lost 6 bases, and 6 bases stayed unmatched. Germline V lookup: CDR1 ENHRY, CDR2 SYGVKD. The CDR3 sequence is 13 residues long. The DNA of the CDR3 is TGTGCCATCGCAGCGGGAGAGGTCAATGAGCAGTTCTTC. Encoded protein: CAIAAGEVNEQFF.

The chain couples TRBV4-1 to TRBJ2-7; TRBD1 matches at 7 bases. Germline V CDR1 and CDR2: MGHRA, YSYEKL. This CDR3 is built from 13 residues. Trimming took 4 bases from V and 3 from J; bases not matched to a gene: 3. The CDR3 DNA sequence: TGCGCCAGCAGCCGACAGGGTGACTACGAGCAGTACTTC. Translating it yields CASSRQGDYEQYF.

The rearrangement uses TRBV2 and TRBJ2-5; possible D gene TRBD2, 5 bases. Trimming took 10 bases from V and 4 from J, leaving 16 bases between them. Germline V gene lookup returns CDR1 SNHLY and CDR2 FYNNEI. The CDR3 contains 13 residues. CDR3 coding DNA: TGTGCCACTGGGGAGAACGTGGGAGAGACCCAGTACTTC. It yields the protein CATGENVGETQYF.

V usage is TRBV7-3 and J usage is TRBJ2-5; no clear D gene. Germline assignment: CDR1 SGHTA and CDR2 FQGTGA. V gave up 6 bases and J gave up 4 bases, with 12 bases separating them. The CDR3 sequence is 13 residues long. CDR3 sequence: CASSKIWGETQYF. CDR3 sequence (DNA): TGTGCCAGCAGTAAAATTTGGGGAGAGACCCAGTACTTC.

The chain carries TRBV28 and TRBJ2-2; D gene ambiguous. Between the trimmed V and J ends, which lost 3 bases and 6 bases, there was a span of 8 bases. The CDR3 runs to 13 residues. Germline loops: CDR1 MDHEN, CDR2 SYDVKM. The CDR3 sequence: CASSLGTPGELFF. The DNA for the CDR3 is TGTGCCAGCAGTTTGGGAACTCCCGGGGAGCTGTTTTTT.

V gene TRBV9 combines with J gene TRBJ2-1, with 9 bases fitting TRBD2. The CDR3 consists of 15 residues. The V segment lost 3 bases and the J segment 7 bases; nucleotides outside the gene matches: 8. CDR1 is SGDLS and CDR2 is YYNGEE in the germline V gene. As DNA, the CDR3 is TGTGCCAGCAGCGCGGAGGCTAGCGGGAAGAATGAGCAGTTCTTC. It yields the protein CASSAEASGKNEQFF.

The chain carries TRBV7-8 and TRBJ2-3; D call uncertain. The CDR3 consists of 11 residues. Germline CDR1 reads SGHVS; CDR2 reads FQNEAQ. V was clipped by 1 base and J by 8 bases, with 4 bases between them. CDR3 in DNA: TGTGCCAGCAGCTTAGACGGTACGCAGTATTTT. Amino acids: CASSLDGTQYF.

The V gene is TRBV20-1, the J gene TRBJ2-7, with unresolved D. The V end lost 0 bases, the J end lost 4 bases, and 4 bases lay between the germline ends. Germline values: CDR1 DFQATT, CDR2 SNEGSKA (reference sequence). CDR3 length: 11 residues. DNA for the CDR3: TGCAGTGCTAGAGAGGCTTACGAGCAGTACTTC. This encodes CSAREAYEQYF.

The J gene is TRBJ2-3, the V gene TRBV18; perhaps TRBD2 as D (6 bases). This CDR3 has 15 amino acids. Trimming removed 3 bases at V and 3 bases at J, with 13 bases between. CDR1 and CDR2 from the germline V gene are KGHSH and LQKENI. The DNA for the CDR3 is TGTGCCAGCTCACCGACGGGGGATTCAACAGATACGCAGTATTTT. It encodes CASSPTGDSTDTQYF. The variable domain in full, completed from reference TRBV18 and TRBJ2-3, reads NAGVMQNPRHLVRRRGQEARLRCSPMKGHSHVYWYRQLPEEGLKFMVYLQKENIIDESGMPKERFSAEFPKEGPSILRIQQVVRGDSAAYFCASSPTGDSTDTQYFGPGTRLTVL.

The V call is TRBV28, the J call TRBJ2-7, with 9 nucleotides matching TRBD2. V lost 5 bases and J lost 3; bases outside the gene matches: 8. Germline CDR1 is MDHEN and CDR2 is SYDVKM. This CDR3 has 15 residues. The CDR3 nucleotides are TGTGCCAGCAGTACTTCTAGCGGGACCTTCTACGAGCAGTACTTC. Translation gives CASSTSSGTFYEQYF.

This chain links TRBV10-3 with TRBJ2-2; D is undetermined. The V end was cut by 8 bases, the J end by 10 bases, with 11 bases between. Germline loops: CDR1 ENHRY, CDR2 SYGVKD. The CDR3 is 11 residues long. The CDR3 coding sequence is TGTGCCATCGCCAAAGGATCGGAGCTGTTTTTT. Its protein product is CAIAKGSELFF.

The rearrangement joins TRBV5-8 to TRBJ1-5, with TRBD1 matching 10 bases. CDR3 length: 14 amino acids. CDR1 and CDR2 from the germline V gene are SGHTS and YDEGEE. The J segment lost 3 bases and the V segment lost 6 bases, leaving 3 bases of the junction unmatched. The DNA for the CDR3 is TGTGCCAGCAAGGGACAGGGGAACAATCAGCCCCAGCATTTT. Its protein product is CASKGQGNNQPQHF.

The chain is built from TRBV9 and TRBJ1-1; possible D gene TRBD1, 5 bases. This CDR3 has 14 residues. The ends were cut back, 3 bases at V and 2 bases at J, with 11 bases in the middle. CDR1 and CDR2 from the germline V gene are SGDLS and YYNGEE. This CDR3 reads CASSARGGNTEAFF. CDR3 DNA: TGTGCCAGCAGCGCCCGGGGGGGAAACACTGAAGCTTTCTTT.

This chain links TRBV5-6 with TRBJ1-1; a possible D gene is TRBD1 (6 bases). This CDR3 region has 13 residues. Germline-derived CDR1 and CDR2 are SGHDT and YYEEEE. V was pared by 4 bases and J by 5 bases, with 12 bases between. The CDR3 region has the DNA TGTGCCAGCAGCCCGGGACACGGGACTGAAGCTTTCTTT. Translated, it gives CASSPGHGTEAFF.

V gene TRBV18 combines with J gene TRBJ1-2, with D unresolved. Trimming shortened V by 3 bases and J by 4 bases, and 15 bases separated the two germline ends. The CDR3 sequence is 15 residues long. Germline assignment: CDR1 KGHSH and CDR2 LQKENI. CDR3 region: CASSPVRVSGYGYTF. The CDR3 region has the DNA TGTGCCAGCTCACCGGTAAGGGTATCGGGCTATGGCTACACCTTC. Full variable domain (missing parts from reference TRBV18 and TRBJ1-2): NAGVMQNPRHLVRRRGQEARLRCSPMKGHSHVYWYRQLPEEGLKFMVYLQKENIIDESGMPKERFSAEFPKEGPSILRIQQVVRGDSAAYFCASSPVRVSGYGYTFGSGTRLTVV.

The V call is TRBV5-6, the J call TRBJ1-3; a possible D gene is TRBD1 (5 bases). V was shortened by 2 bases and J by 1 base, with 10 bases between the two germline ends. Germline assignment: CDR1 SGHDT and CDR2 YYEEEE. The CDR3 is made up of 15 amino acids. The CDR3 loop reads CASSFRGTSGNTIYF. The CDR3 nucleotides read TGTGCCAGCAGCTTTCGGGGGACGTCTGGAAACACCATATATTTT.